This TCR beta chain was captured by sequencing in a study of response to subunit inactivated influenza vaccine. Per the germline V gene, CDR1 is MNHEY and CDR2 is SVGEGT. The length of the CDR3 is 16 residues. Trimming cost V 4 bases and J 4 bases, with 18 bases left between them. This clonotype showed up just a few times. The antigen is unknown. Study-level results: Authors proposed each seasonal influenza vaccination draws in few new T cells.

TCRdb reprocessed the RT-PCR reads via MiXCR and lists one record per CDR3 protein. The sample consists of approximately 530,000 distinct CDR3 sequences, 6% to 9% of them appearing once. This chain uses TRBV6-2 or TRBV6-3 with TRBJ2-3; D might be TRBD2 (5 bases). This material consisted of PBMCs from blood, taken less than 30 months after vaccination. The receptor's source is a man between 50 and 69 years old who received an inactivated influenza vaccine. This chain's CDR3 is CASSFRTLSLADTQYF. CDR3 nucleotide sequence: TGTGCCAGCAGTTTCCGGACTCTCAGCCTCGCAGATACGCAGTATTTT.